A selection of T cell receptor beta chains follows, all from one sample in a study of T cells in Graves' hyperthyroidism and ophthalmopathy. TCRdb re-analysed the multiplex PCR reads in MiXCR, keeping a single row per CDR3 protein. The sample lists about 700,000 distinct CDR3 sequences; just under 45% were seen once. Material: peripheral blood or thyroid tissue (not recorded which). The receptor source for this set is an adult man with Graves' disease, either hyperthyroidism or ophthalmopathy (not recorded which). The CDR3 runs from the conserved cysteine through the conserved F or W. The D gene is left open where the match is weak. Not all rows give a size; the values are once, few, many and, for expanded clones, a class.

TRBV7-8	.	TRBJ1-3	.	TGTGCCAGCAGCTTAAGGTGGGAGGGCACCTCTGGAAACACCATATATTTT	CASSLRWEGTSGNTIYF
TRBV4-1	.	TRBJ1-2	few	TGCGCCAGCAGCCAAACGACGGGAATATGGACCTATGGCTACACCTTC	CASSQTTGIWTYGYTF
TRBV20-1	.	TRBJ2-5	.	TGCAGTGCTAACCCTATCCTAGAGGGCCAAGAGACCCAGTACTTC	CSANPILEGQETQYF
TRBV24-1	.	TRBJ2-3	.	TGTGCCACCAGTGATTTTGGCGCGGCAGATACGCAGTATTTT	CATSDFGAADTQYF
TRBV7-9	TRBD2	TRBJ2-2	.	TGTGCCAGCAGCTTAGCCCGCGGGAGTTTTGACACCGGGGAGCTGTTTTTT	CASSLARGSFDTGELFF
TRBV7-2	.	TRBJ1-1	.	TGTGCCAGCAGCTTAGGAGTGCGGCAGCTGGCTTTCTTT	CASSLGVRQLAFF
TRBV14	.	TRBJ1-2	few	TGTGCCAGCAGCCCCCCACGGGGGGATACCTATGGCTACACCTTC	CASSPPRGDTYGYTF
TRBV10-2	TRBD1	TRBJ2-5	.	TGCGCCAGCAGTGAAACAGGGGTCGGCCAAGAGACCCAGTACTTC	CASSETGVGQETQYF
TRBV5-1	.	TRBJ2-2	.	TGCGCCAGCAGCTTGGCCGACAGGAACACCGGGGAGCTGTTTTTT	CASSLADRNTGELFF
TRBV7-2	TRBD1	TRBJ1-2	.	TGTGCCAGCAGCCCCTGGGGACAGGGGATGTATGGCTACACCTTC	CASSPWGQGMYGYTF
TRBV2	TRBD1	TRBJ2-7	.	TGTGCCAGCAGCAGGGGGCCGGGTGAGCAGTACTTC	CASSRGPGEQYF
TRBV2	.	TRBJ2-2	.	TGTGCCAGCTCGTCGACAGCGAACACCGGGGAGCTGTTTTTT	CASSSTANTGELFF
TRBV7-9	.	TRBJ2-3	.	TGTGCCAGCAGCTCCGGTGGAGCCGCAGATACGCAGTATTTT	CASSSGGAADTQYF
TRBV6-1	TRBD1	TRBJ1-2	.	TGTGCCAGCAGCGGCAGGGGGCTTGATGGCTACACCTTC	CASSGRGLDGYTF
TRBV7-8	.	TRBJ2-6	few	TGTGCCAGCAGCCCAGCGGGTCGGGACAGTTACTCTGGGGCCAACGTCCTGACTTTC	CASSPAGRDSYSGANVLTF
TRBV29-1	.	TRBJ2-7	.	TGCAGCTTGGGGGTGACAGGAGGCGACGAGCAGTACTTC	CSLGVTGGDEQYF